Listed below are T cell receptor beta chains from one sample, sequenced in a study of blood T cell repertoires in COVID-19. Generated by immunoSEQ multiplex PCR, the TCRdb table keeps only in-frame clones and is missing some. The sample carries about 270,000 clones, around 82% recorded once. The source material was peripheral blood. The source of these receptors is a woman under 30 with acute or convalescent COVID-19. Each CDR3 is given with its conserved first and last residue. Fields, in order: clone size, V gene, D gene, J gene, CDR3 DNA, CDR3 protein. D genes are given only for firm matches. Size values are once, few and many counts, or a class for expanded clones, and some rows have none.

few,TRBV19,-,TRBJ1-4,TGTGCCAGTAGTGCGAGGGATTCAACTAATGAAAAACTGTTTTTT,CASSARDSTNEKLFF
-,TRBV11-2,TRBD1,TRBJ1-6,TGTGCCAGCAGCCAACCGACGACAGGGATAGGGTCCTATAATTCACCCCTCCACTTT,CASSQPTTGIGSYNSPLHF
-,TRBV18,-,TRBJ1-1,TGTGCCAGCTCACCCGCCTCCGGTTTTAACACTGAAGCTTTCTTT,CASSPASGFNTEAFF
-,TRBV12-3/TRBV12-4,TRBD1,TRBJ1-5,TGTGCCACCAGACAGGGAAGAGGGCCCCAGCATTTT,CATRQGRGPQHF
-,TRBV13,-,TRBJ2-7,TGTGCCAGCAGCTTAGAATTTTCTAGCGAGGGCGAGCAGTACTTC,CASSLEFSSEGEQYF
-,TRBV29-1,TRBD1,TRBJ1-2,TGCAGCGTAGGACAGGGATCGACCTTCAGCTATGGCTACACCTTC,CSVGQGSTFSYGYTF
once,TRBV6-5,-,TRBJ2-1,TGTGCCAGCAGTTACGAAGCGGCGGGGGAGCAGTTCTTC,CASSYEAAGEQFF
-,TRBV9,TRBD2,TRBJ2-7,TGTGCCAGCAGCTCCGGACTAGCGGGAGGTTACTACGAGCAGTACTTC,CASSSGLAGGYYEQYF
-,TRBV11-2,-,TRBJ2-3,TGTGCCAGCAGCTCATCCCAAACTCTAGCTGAGGCGCAGTATTTT,CASSSSQTLAEAQYF
-,TRBV7-2,TRBD2,TRBJ2-7,TGTGCCAGCAGCTTCGGACTAGCGGAAGAGCAGTACTTC,CASSFGLAEEQYF
-,TRBV15,TRBD1,TRBJ1-1,TGTGCCACCAGCAGACCCTTAGGGGGCGCGGTCACTGAAGCTTTCTTT,CATSRPLGGAVTEAFF
-,TRBV19,-,TRBJ2-3,TGTGCCAGTGGTAGCGGTTTCACAGATACGCAGTATTTT,CASGSGFTDTQYF
few,TRBV25-1,-,TRBJ2-7,TGTGCCAGCAGTAATACCTACGAGCAGTACTTC,CASSNTYEQYF
few,TRBV11-1,TRBD1,TRBJ1-6,TGTGCCAGCAGCTTCGGGACAGGGGGTAATTCACCCCTCCACTTT,CASSFGTGGNSPLHF
once,TRBV19,-,TRBJ2-2,TGTGCCAGTAATCCACAGGGAACGCCCGGGGAGCTGTTTTTT,CASNPQGTPGELFF
once,TRBV10-3,-,TRBJ2-2,TGTGCCATCAGAGCGACAGGGAACACCGGGGAGCTGTTTTTT,CAIRATGNTGELFF